A selection of T cell receptor beta chains follows, all from one sample in a study of cytomegalovirus exposure and HLA in healthy donors. Using immunoSEQ multiplex PCR, the repertoire was profiled, and TCRdb retains in-frame clones only, with some absent. The table lists about 76,000 clones, approximately 80% of them singletons. The sequencing input was PBMCs. These receptors were collected from a woman in her 30s in good health and CMV-seronegative. Both conserved end residues are part of each CDR3.

cdr3_aa j_call v_call
CASSLDGWDSGFLSTEAFF TRBJ1-1 TRBV5-1
CASSWGVNSPLHF TRBJ1-6 TRBV6-5
CASSQGREGDEQYF TRBJ2-7 TRBV4-1
CASRMRRGGNSGANVLTF TRBJ2-6 TRBV19
CASSGTGWDNEQFF TRBJ2-1 TRBV28
CASSPAAQYSNQPQHF TRBJ1-5 TRBV16
CASSLAPSGSTDTQYF TRBJ2-3 TRBV5-1
CASTRGDGETQYF TRBJ2-5 TRBV18
CASSFRAGGKATEAFF TRBJ1-1 TRBV5-1
CASRPAGTGSSNEQFF TRBJ2-1 TRBV27
CASVGQFHSGANVLTF TRBJ2-6 TRBV4-1
CASTPGRVETQYF TRBJ2-5 TRBV28
CASSSAPGQRAHRAYNEQFF TRBJ2-1 TRBV10-1
CASSEWPEGASDTIYF TRBJ1-3 TRBV2
CASRGRGRTEAFF TRBJ1-1 TRBV6-1
CASTDRGSGNTIYF TRBJ1-3 TRBV6-6
CSVELAGRDTQYF TRBJ2-3 TRBV29-1
CASSYLVNTEAFF TRBJ1-1 TRBV5-8
CASSLWGTGDGDTQYF TRBJ2-3 TRBV28
CASSQDRQVLDTEAFF TRBJ1-1 TRBV4-3
CASTPGAVSSYNEQFF TRBJ2-1 TRBV28
CASSVAGVHEQFF TRBJ2-1 TRBV10-1
CASSFSSGMYYEQYF TRBJ2-7 TRBV11-2
CASSLRGTTYEQYF TRBJ2-7 TRBV28
CAISAGTGNGYTF TRBJ1-2 TRBV10-3
CASSLYGSGSGANVLTF TRBJ2-6 TRBV27
CASSLTSVEQYF - TRBV5-1
CASSYYTGELFF TRBJ2-2 TRBV7-3
CATSRDWLVSGRTFSYEQYF TRBJ2-7 TRBV15
CASSQKGGAGQPQHF TRBJ1-5 TRBV4-2
CASSLDPPGLTNEKLFF TRBJ1-4 TRBV7-6
CASSSGSTDTQYF TRBJ2-3 TRBV5-1
CASSRVQGFDTEAFF TRBJ1-1 TRBV5-6
CASQGDSLNSPLHF TRBJ1-6 TRBV9
CSVPREERDKNEQFF TRBJ2-1 TRBV29-1
CASSRGQGNTGELFF TRBJ2-2 TRBV5-1
CASSVDPSGVHHSTDTQYF TRBJ2-3 TRBV9
CASSLSRVADTQYF TRBJ2-3 TRBV5-6
CASSIGGLDTQYF TRBJ2-3 TRBV19
CASSPRDRGYTDTQYF TRBJ2-3 TRBV19
CASSVGTGLSYEQYF TRBJ2-7 TRBV9
CASSRRDRGRTEAFF TRBJ1-1 TRBV14
CASSVQGHTEAFF TRBJ1-1 TRBV7-3
CASSLVSRYEQYF TRBJ2-7 TRBV28
CASSLVEGAETQYF TRBJ2-5 TRBV5-1
CASSAAVEAFF TRBJ1-1 TRBV7-9
CASSAYRDRGRVRNEQFF TRBJ2-1 TRBV19
CASSDWGTSGPNEQFF TRBJ2-1 TRBV6-4
CASSAGQGASPLHF TRBJ1-6 TRBV9
CASSFDLVLNTEAFF TRBJ1-1 TRBV5-5
CAISIGTSSDEQFF TRBJ2-1 TRBV10-3
CASSQDWSRFHEQYF TRBJ2-7 TRBV14
CASSQDRVAAYTF TRBJ1-2 TRBV28